Included here is one T cell receptor (beta chain) sequence, with context. No antigen is known for it. CDR3 length: 14 residues. Trimming took 8 bases from V and 5 from J, leaving 21 bases between them. Germline V gene data show CDR1 as DFQATT and CDR2 as SNEGSKA (reference sequence). The use of a sample-barcoded 5' primer and a J-beta primer mix characterized a second PCR of 7 to 11 cycles. TCRdb re-called the 5' RACE reads through MiXCR, storing one row per CDR3 protein. The data show 1.5 million to 2 million distinct CDR3 sequences, with about 50% seen just once and approximately 2.1% held by the top ten. The sample originates from a study of blood T cells in healthy people across ages. Study findings and constraints: Nothing was known about donor CMV status, and this possibly confounded expanded clonotype changes.

The sample was blood. The chain carries TRBV20-1 and TRBJ2-5; D not resolved. The TCR comes from a middle-aged woman in good health. The CDR3 protein is CSTPGRLGGETQYF. CDR3 sequence (DNA): TGCAGTACTCCCGGACGACTTGGTGGCGAGACCCAGTACTTC.